This is a list of T cell receptor beta chains from one sample in a study of blood T cells in healthy people across ages. A single record per CDR3 protein comes from TCRdb applying MiXCR to the 5' RACE reads. There are about 1.4 million distinct CDR3 sequences in the sample; approximately 59% occur only once, and 6.5% to 8.5% lies in the top ten. What was sequenced was blood. These receptors were taken from a man aged 18 to 30 in good health. Both conserved end residues are part of each CDR3. The D gene is left open where the match is weak. Clone size is shown for a subset of rows, as once, few, many or a class of expanded clone.

length: 14
size: .
J: TRBJ2-5
D: TRBD2
V: TRBV7-9
CDR3: CASSVSGIQETQYF
DNA: TGTGCCAGCAGCGTAAGCGGGATCCAAGAGACCCAGTACTTC

length: 17
size: .
J: TRBJ2-1
D: TRBD2
V: TRBV4-1
CDR3: CASSQSRGGAQINEQFF
DNA: TGCGCCAGCAGCCAATCCCGCGGGGGGGCCCAGATTAATGAGCAGTTCTTC

length: 14
size: .
J: TRBJ2-7
D: .
V: TRBV6-5
CDR3: CASRLARLTYEQYF
DNA: TGTGCCAGCAGACTGGCCCGGCTCACGTACGAGCAGTACTTC

length: 17
size: .
J: TRBJ2-7
D: TRBD2
V: TRBV7-9
CDR3: CASSLTPPAGGRYEQYF
DNA: TGTGCCAGCAGCCTAACTCCCCCCGCGGGAGGCCGGTACGAGCAGTACTTC

length: 11
size: .
J: TRBJ2-5
D: .
V: TRBV29-1
CDR3: CSADPAETQYF
DNA: TGCAGCGCAGACCCCGCAGAGACCCAGTACTTC

length: 14
size: once
J: TRBJ1-1
D: .
V: TRBV28
CDR3: CASSPWPRTPEAFF
DNA: TGTGCCAGCAGTCCCTGGCCGCGGACGCCTGAAGCTTTCTTT

length: 16
size: many
J: TRBJ2-3
D: .
V: TRBV15
CDR3: CATSTRSGDSRATQYF
DNA: TGTGCCACCAGCACAAGATCGGGAGACTCAAGGGCTACGCAGTATTTT

length: 16
size: .
J: TRBJ1-6
D: .
V: TRBV15
CDR3: CATSNAFRMLASPLHF
DNA: TGTGCCACCAGCAACGCCTTCAGGATGTTAGCTTCACCCCTCCACTTT

length: 22
size: .
J: TRBJ2-7
D: .
V: TRBV4-3
CDR3: CASSQDLHHVPGQPEGLYEQYF
DNA: TGCGCCAGCAGCCAAGATCTTCACCATGTCCCCGGTCAGCCCGAGGGGCTCTACGAGCAGTACTTC

length: 15
size: few
J: TRBJ2-7
D: .
V: TRBV20-1
CDR3: CSARDLTDLNYEQYF
DNA: TGCAGTGCTAGAGATCTAACAGACTTAAACTACGAGCAGTACTTC

length: 16
size: .
J: TRBJ2-1
D: TRBD2
V: TRBV6-4
CDR3: CASSRTSASSYNEQFF
DNA: TGTGCCAGCAGTCGGACTAGCGCAAGCTCCTACAATGAGCAGTTCTTC

length: 16
size: .
J: TRBJ1-4
D: .
V: TRBV7-2
CDR3: CASSPRTSPTNEKLFF
DNA: TGTGCCAGCAGCCCAAGGACATCTCCAACTAATGAAAAACTGTTTTTT

length: 14
size: .
J: TRBJ2-1
D: TRBD2
V: TRBV27
CDR3: CASSPSGSFNEQFF
DNA: TGTGCCAGCAGTCCTAGCGGGAGCTTCAATGAGCAGTTCTTC

length: 14
size: few
J: TRBJ2-5
D: .
V: TRBV3-1
CDR3: CASSQEDGQETQYF
DNA: TGTGCCAGCAGCCAAGAGGACGGTCAAGAGACCCAGTACTTC

length: 14
size: .
J: TRBJ2-7
D: .
V: TRBV12-3/TRBV12-4
CDR3: CASSDSTQGGEQYF
DNA: TGTGCCAGCAGCGATAGCACGCAGGGAGGCGAGCAGTACTTC

length: 14
size: few
J: TRBJ2-5
D: TRBD1
V: TRBV4-1
CDR3: CASSQLQGAKTQYF
DNA: TGCGCCAGCAGCCAACTACAGGGGGCAAAGACCCAGTACTTC

length: 13
size: few
J: TRBJ1-1
D: .
V: TRBV20-1
CDR3: CSAREYEGSAAFF
DNA: TGCAGTGCTAGAGAATATGAGGGATCTGCAGCTTTCTTT

length: 14
size: .
J: TRBJ2-5
D: TRBD2
V: TRBV7-2
CDR3: CASSSPGLVNEQYF
DNA: TGTGCCAGCAGCTCACCGGGACTAGTCAATGAGCAGTACTTC

length: 15
size: few
J: TRBJ2-7
D: TRBD2
V: TRBV12-3/TRBV12-4
CDR3: CASSNLAGGRYEQYF
DNA: TGTGCCAGCAGTAACCTAGCGGGGGGGCGATACGAGCAGTACTTC

length: 13
size: once
J: TRBJ2-5
D: .
V: TRBV7-2
CDR3: CASSLDASGTQYF
DNA: TGTGCCAGCAGCTTGGACGCCTCAGGGACCCAGTACTTC

length: 16
size: .
J: TRBJ2-5
D: TRBD2
V: TRBV10-3
CDR3: CAIKGTSGRDSETQYF
DNA: TGTGCCATCAAAGGGACTAGCGGGAGAGACTCAGAGACCCAGTACTTC

length: 16
size: .
J: TRBJ1-2
D: TRBD1
V: TRBV3-1
CDR3: CASSPSRGQGYYGYTF
DNA: TGTGCCAGCAGCCCCTCCCGGGGACAGGGGTACTATGGCTACACCTTC

length: 14
size: .
J: TRBJ2-7
D: TRBD1
V: TRBV5-1
CDR3: CASSNLQGAYEQYF
DNA: TGCGCCAGCAGCAATCTACAGGGGGCATACGAGCAGTACTTC

length: 12
size: few
J: TRBJ1-1
D: .
V: TRBV7-9
CDR3: CASSFGATEAFF
DNA: TGTGCCAGCAGCTTTGGGGCCACTGAAGCTTTCTTT

length: 16
size: .
J: TRBJ1-2
D: .
V: TRBV15
CDR3: CATSLRPGQRIYGYTF
DNA: TGTGCCACCAGCTTACGCCCCGGACAGAGAATCTATGGCTACACCTTC